This TCR beta chain was recorded in a study of T-cell memory formation after mild COVID-19. Study-level information: TCR clusters were mostly donor specific. General study points: Clones that shrank (day 15 to 85) were balanced CD4/CD8, whereas later expanders leaned CD4+. The finding that pre-infection memory included some responding clones suggested that cross-reactive memory joined.

Concerning this clonotype itself: Its antigen is still unknown.

This CDR3 region has 14 residues. V shed 5 bases, J shed 2 bases, and the junction held 3 bases outside the gene matches. Germline CDR1 reads MNHEY; CDR2 reads SVGAGI. Constant-segment primers served in 5'RACE that generated TCR alpha and TCR beta cDNA libraries bearing sample barcodes and UMIs. TCRdb recomputed calls from the 5' RACE reads with MiXCR, one row per CDR3 protein. The sample has under 200,000 distinct CDR3 sequences, around 10% seen once; the top ten hold about 3.8%. The clonotype originates from a young man who had mild COVID-19 (a few samples of this study predate the infection). Cell type and time point are not known. Material: PBMCs or a T cell subset sorted from them (not recorded which). The chain combines TRBV6-5 with TRBJ2-3, with 8 bases lining up with TRBD1. The CDR3 bases are TGTGCCAGCAGTCGGACAGGGATCACAGATACGCAGTATTTT. Its protein product is CASSRTGITDTQYF.